A single sample gave rise to the 5 T cell receptor beta chains below, sequenced in a study of response to subunit inactivated influenza vaccine. TCRdb re-analysed the RT-PCR reads in MiXCR, keeping a single row per CDR3 protein. The sample records about 190,000 distinct CDR3 sequences, approximately 15% being singletons. The sequences come from CD8+ T cells sorted from PBMCs, collected about 5 days after vaccination. The receptors were gathered from a man in his forties or fifties who received an inactivated influenza vaccine.

J is TRBJ2-3 and V is TRBV6-5, with TRBD1 matching 10 bases. Looked up from germline, CDR1 is MNHEY and CDR2 is SVGAGI. The CDR3 loop spans 16 amino acids. V was clipped by 4 bases and J by 3 bases; unmatched bases: 7. This CDR3 is CASSFVMGQGTDTQYF. In DNA, the CDR3 is TGTGCCAGCAGTTTCGTCATGGGACAGGGGACAGATACGCAGTATTTT.

The chain employs TRBV7-9 and TRBJ2-3; D uncertain. The V gene's germline CDR1 is SEHNR and CDR2 FQNEAQ (reference sequence). This CDR3 contains 14 residues. The germline V and J ends were trimmed by 5 bases and 3 bases, with 12 bases remaining between them. The CDR3 protein is CASSRESGTDTQYF. Here the CDR3 DNA reads TGTGCCAGCAGCCGAGAGTCTGGAACAGATACGCAGTATTTT.

Only a few counts were recorded for this clonotype. The chain is built from TRBV28 and TRBJ2-3; 9 nucleotides align to TRBD2. CDR1 MDHEN and CDR2 SYDVKM come from the germline V gene. The CDR3 has 15 amino acids. The junction had 8 bases not matched to a gene; V was cut back by 6 bases and J by 4 bases. The CDR3 region has the DNA TGTGCCAGCAGCTGGACTAGCGCGATGGCAGATACGCAGTATTTT. Translated: CASSWTSAMADTQYF.

The J gene is TRBJ2-1, the V gene TRBV7-9; D gene ambiguous. CDR1 and CDR2 from the germline V gene are SEHNR and FQNEAQ (reference sequence). V lost 1 base, J lost 5 bases, and 6 bases lay in between. The CDR3 spans 13 residues. The CDR3 DNA follows: TGTGCCAGCAGCTTAGGGTCCAACAATGAGCAGTTCTTC. This encodes CASSLGSNNEQFF.

At least ten counts were recorded for this clonotype. Here the CDR3 DNA reads TGTGCCAGCAGCTTGAGGGAGAACACTGAAGCTTTCTTT. Protein product: CASSLRENTEAFF. This rearrangement joins TRBV5-8 to TRBJ1-1; unclear D gene. The V and J ends lost 1 base and 1 base respectively, with 5 bases between them. The CDR3 totals 13 residues. Germline V gene sequence: CDR1 SGHTS, CDR2 YDEGEE.